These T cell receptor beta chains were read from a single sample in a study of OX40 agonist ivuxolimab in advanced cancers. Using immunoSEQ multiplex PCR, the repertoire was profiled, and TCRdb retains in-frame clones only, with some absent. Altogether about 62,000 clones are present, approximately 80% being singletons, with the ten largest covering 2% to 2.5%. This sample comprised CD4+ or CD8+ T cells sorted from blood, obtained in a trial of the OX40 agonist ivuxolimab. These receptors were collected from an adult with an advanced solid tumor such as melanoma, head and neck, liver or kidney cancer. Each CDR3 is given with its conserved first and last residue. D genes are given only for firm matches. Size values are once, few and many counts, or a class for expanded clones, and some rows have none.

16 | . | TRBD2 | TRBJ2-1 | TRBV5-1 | CASSLAPSGGYNEQFF | TGCGCCAGCAGCTTGGCCCCTAGCGGCGGTTACAATGAGCAGTTCTTC
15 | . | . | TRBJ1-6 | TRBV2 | CASGRKGPRGSPLHF | TGTGCCAGCGGGAGGAAGGGCCCGAGAGGTTCACCCCTCCACTTT
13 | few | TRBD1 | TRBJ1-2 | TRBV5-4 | CASSYDRVRGYTF | TGTGCCAGCAGTTACGACAGGGTGCGCGGCTACACCTTC
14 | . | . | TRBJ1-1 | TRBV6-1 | CASSVKGPPGEAFF | TGTGCCAGCAGTGTTAAGGGACCCCCTGGTGAAGCTTTCTTT
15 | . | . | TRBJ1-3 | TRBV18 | CASSPGPGSGNTIYF | TGTGCCAGCTCACCAGGACCCGGATCTGGAAACACCATATATTTT
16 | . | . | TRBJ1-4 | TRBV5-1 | CASSQGPPATNEKLFF | TGCGCCAGCAGCCAGGGACCCCCTGCAACTAATGAAAAACTGTTTTTT
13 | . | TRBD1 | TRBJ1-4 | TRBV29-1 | CSVAGRGDEKLFF | TGCAGCGTTGCCGGCAGGGGGGATGAAAAACTGTTTTTT
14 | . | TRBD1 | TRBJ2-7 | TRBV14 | CASSQVGTGFEQYF | TGTGCCAGCAGCCAGGTAGGGACAGGGTTCGAGCAGTACTTC
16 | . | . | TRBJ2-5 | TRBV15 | CATSRGDRGLQETQYF | TGTGCCACCAGCAGAGGAGACAGGGGACTACAAGAGACCCAGTACTTC
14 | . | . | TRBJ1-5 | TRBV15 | CATSRDDAGQPQHF | TGTGCCACCAGCAGAGATGACGCAGGGCAGCCCCAGCATTTT
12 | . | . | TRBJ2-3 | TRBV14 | CASSQFSDTQYF | TGTGCCAGCAGCCAATTTTCCGATACGCAGTATTTT
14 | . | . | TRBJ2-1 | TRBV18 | CASSPPPSGPSQFF | TGTGCCAGCTCACCCCCTCCCAGTGGTCCCTCGCAGTTCTTC
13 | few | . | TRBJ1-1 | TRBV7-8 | CASSRDRNTEAFF | TGTGCCAGCAGCCGTGACAGGAACACTGAAGCTTTCTTT
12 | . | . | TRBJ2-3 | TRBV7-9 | CASNPLDGTQYF | TGTGCCAGCAACCCACTAGATGGTACGCAGTATTTT
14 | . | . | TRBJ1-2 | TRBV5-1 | CASSLAEGRYGYTF | TGCGCCAGCAGCTTGGCCGAAGGACGTTATGGCTACACCTTC
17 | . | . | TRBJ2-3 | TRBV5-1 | CASSAGKGGQTTDTQYF | TGCGCCAGCAGCGCGGGAAAAGGGGGTCAGACCACAGATACGCAGTATTTT
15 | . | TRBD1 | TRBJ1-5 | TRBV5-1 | CASSLRPGGEQPQHF | TGCGCCAGCAGCTTAAGGCCAGGGGGCGAACAGCCCCAGCATTTT